The source of this TCR beta chain is a study of blood T cell repertoires in COVID-19. On the study more broadly: Collection of acute and convalescent COVID-19 samples took place in the United States, Italy and Spain. Nucleic acid was either cDNA or gDNA, and it came from T cells, B-cell-depleted T cells, or PBMCs.

This CDR3 has 16 residues. Germline CDR1 is SGHVS and CDR2 is FQNEAQ. V lost 7 bases and J 4 bases, leaving 23 bases between the germline ends. Original methodology: It was from reference gene primer amplification that nucleated cell counts were estimated. Measured with immunoSEQ multiplex PCR; TCRdb has only the in-frame clones, and not every one. V and J calls and clone size are those listed in that table; D and trimming were worked out from the DNA. The repertoire holds 300,000 to 400,000 clones, with about 88% as singletons. Sequencing was carried out using peripheral blood. The chain couples TRBV7-8 to TRBJ2-7, with D possibly being TRBD1 (6 bases). The TCR comes from a woman aged 55 to 70 with COVID-19, enrolled during active disease. The CDR3 spells CASNLLSGGGPYEQYF. CDR3 DNA sequence: TGTGCCAGCAACCTCCTTTCTGGTGGGGGCCCATACGAGCAGTACTTC. The full variable domain, completed using reference TRBV7-8 and TRBJ2-7, is GAGVSQSPRYKVAKRGQDVALRCDPISGHVSLFWYQQALGQGPEFLTYFQNEAQLDKSGLPSDRFFAERPEGSVSTLKIQRTQQEDSAVYLCASNLLSGGGPYEQYFGPGTRLTVT.